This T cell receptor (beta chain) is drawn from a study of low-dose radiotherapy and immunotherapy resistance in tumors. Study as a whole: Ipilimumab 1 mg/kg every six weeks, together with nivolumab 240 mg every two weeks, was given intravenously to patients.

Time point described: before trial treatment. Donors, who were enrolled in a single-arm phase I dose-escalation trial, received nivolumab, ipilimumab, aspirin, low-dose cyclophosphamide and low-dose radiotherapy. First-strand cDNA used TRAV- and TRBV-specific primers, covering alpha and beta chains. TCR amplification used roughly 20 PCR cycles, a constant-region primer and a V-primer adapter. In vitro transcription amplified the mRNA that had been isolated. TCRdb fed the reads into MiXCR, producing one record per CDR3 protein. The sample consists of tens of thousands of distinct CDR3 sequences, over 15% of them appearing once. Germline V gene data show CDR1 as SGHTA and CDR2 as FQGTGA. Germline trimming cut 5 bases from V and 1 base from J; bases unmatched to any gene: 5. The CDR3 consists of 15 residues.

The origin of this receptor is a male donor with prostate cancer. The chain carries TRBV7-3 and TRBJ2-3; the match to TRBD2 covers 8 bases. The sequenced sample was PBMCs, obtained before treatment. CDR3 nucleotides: TGTGCCAGCAGCCCCGGGGGGGCCCGCACAGATACGCAGTATTTT. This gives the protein CASSPGGARTDTQYF.